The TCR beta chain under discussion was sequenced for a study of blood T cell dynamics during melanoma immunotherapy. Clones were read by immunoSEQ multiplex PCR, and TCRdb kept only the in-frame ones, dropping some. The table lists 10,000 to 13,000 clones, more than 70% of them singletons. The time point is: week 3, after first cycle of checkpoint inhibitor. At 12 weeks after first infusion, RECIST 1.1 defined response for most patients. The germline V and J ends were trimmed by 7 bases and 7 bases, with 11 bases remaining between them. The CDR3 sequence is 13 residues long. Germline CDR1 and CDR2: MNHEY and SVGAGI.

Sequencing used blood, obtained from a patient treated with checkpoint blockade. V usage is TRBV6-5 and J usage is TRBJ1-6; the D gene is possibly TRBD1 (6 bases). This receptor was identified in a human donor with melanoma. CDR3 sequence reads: CASTGGLNSPLHF. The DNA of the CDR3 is TGTGCCAGCACCGGGGGGCTCAATTCACCCCTCCACTTT.